This is a list of T cell receptor beta chains from one sample in a study of Graves' ophthalmopathy and Graves' hyperthyroidism. TCRdb used MiXCR to reprocess the multiplex PCR reads, holding one entry per CDR3 protein. The data contain 350,000 or so distinct CDR3 sequences, 15% to 20% of them seen just once; the ten biggest clones take up approximately 13%. The sequencing input was peripheral blood. These receptors were collected from an adult man with Graves' ophthalmopathy. CDR3s include the opening cysteine and the closing phenylalanine or tryptophan. Fields, in order: CDR3 DNA, CDR3 protein, V gene, clone size, J gene, D gene. The D gene is left open where the match is weak. Size is stated for part of the rows, as once, few or many counts, or as a class when the clone is expanded.

TGTGCCAGTCGACAGGGGGCGCAGATTGGATATGGCTACACCTTC,CASRQGAQIGYGYTF,TRBV2,once,TRBJ1-2,TRBD1
TGCAGTGCTCAACGACAGATGGAAGCTTTCTTT,CSAQRQMEAFF,TRBV20-1,many,TRBJ1-1,-
TGTGCCAGCAGCCAAGAGTTAGAGCTGTTTTTT,CASSQELELFF,TRBV3-1,many,TRBJ2-2,-
TGTGCCTGGAGTGGGGGGGCGGGATACGAGCAGTACTTC,CAWSGGAGYEQYF,TRBV30,-,TRBJ2-7,-
TGTGCCAGCAGTTACGCTAGCGGTAGCTCCTACGAGCAGTACTTC,CASSYASGSSYEQYF,TRBV6-5,many,TRBJ2-7,TRBD2
TGTGCCAGCAGTCAGCTCGATAGCGACGAGCAGTACTTC,CASSQLDSDEQYF,TRBV28,many,TRBJ2-7,-
TGTGCCAGCAGCCCCCTGAGGGTGGGAGAAACTAACTATGGCTACACCTTC,CASSPLRVGETNYGYTF,TRBV11-2,-,TRBJ1-2,-
TGTGCCACCAGCAGGGCAGGGGTCGATCAGCCCCAGCATTTT,CATSRAGVDQPQHF,TRBV15,many,TRBJ1-5,-
TGCGCCAGCAGCCAAGTCCTACGACACCACGGGACCGCCAAGGGGACTGAAGCTTTCTTT,CASSQVLRHHGTAKGTEAFF,TRBV4-1,-,TRBJ1-1,-
TGTGCCAGCAGCCGGACAGGGCTGAGCTCCTACGAGCAGTACTTC,CASSRTGLSSYEQYF,TRBV7-2,-,TRBJ2-7,TRBD1
TGTGCCAGTGGGACCTACAGCGAGCAGTACTTC,CASGTYSEQYF,TRBV12-3/TRBV12-4,many,TRBJ2-7,-
TGTGCCAGCAGCTCGACGAGGGGGGACAGGGTACGCTTC,CASSSTRGDRVRF,TRBV7-2,many,TRBJ2-5,TRBD1
TGTGCCAGCAGTGAGGTTTCAGGGGCCGAGACCCAGTACTTC,CASSEVSGAETQYF,TRBV6-1,-,TRBJ2-5,-
TGCAGTGCCCGCTCCCCCCGGGACAGGATAAGGGGTGGCTACACCTTC,CSARSPRDRIRGGYTF,TRBV20-1,-,TRBJ1-2,TRBD1
TGTGCCAGCAGTGTAGAGGGGGCGCATCGCACTGAAGCTTTCTTT,CASSVEGAHRTEAFF,TRBV2,many,TRBJ1-1,TRBD1
TGTGCCAGTACACCCACGGGGTTAGGTAATTCACCCCTCCACTTT,CASTPTGLGNSPLHF,TRBV19,many,TRBJ1-6,-
TGTGCCAGCAGCCTACAGTACCAAGAGACCCAGTACTTC,CASSLQYQETQYF,TRBV4-2,many,TRBJ2-5,-
TGCGCCAGCAGCCTGAGGGAGGGCACCGGGGAGCTGTTTTTT,CASSLREGTGELFF,TRBV4-1,many,TRBJ2-2,TRBD2
TGTGCCAGCAGTCCAATCTTCCGGGACAGCTACGAGCAGTACTTC,CASSPIFRDSYEQYF,TRBV12-3/TRBV12-4,many,TRBJ2-7,TRBD1
TGCAGCGTTGAAGTCTTGGGCGGCGGGGTTAAGATCAAAGGAGGCTACACCTTC,CSVEVLGGGVKIKGGYTF,TRBV29-1,many,TRBJ1-2,-
TGTGCCAGCAGCTTAGTTGGTGGGAGAAGGTACGAGCAGTACTTC,CASSLVGGRRYEQYF,TRBV7-2,-,TRBJ2-7,-
TGTGCCAGCAGTTACGATGTAAGGACCCCTAGCTCCTACGAGCAGTACTTC,CASSYDVRTPSSYEQYF,TRBV6-2/TRBV6-3,few,TRBJ2-7,-
TGTGCCAGCAGCGCCGACAAATTTAACACTGAAGCTTTCTTT,CASSADKFNTEAFF,TRBV6-2/TRBV6-3,-,TRBJ1-1,-
TGTGCCTGGAGTGTACAGTTCTATGGCTACACCTTC,CAWSVQFYGYTF,TRBV30,many,TRBJ1-2,-
TGTGCCAGCAGTTACAGTAACGTCTATGGCTACACCTTC,CASSYSNVYGYTF,TRBV6-2/TRBV6-3,-,TRBJ1-2,-
TGTGCCACCAGTGGTCCTGTGGGGCCCGGGGAGCTGTTTTTT,CATSGPVGPGELFF,TRBV24-1,many,TRBJ2-2,-
TGCGCCAGCAGGGGGACACGGAACACCGGGGAGCTGTTTTTT,CASRGTRNTGELFF,TRBV5-1,many,TRBJ2-2,-
TGTGCCAGCAGGCGAATCCGGGCCCCCCCCTATGGCTACACCTTC,CASRRIRAPPYGYTF,TRBV28,-,TRBJ1-2,-
TGTGCCAGCAGCCCACAGGGGGCGCGTACCGGGGAGCTGTTTTTT,CASSPQGARTGELFF,TRBV7-8,many,TRBJ2-2,TRBD1
TGTGCCAGCAGCCAAGGGGTTTTCGAAGAGACCCAGTACTTC,CASSQGVFEETQYF,TRBV3-1,many,TRBJ2-5,-
TGTGCCACCAGCAGAGGTAGACAGGGAGGTTCAGTCGAGACCCAGTACTTC,CATSRGRQGGSVETQYF,TRBV15,many,TRBJ2-5,-
TGTGCCAGCAGTCAACCCGGGATAGGTATTTTGGACGCCTACGAGCAGTACTTC,CASSQPGIGILDAYEQYF,TRBV6-1,-,TRBJ2-7,-
TGTGCCAGCAGCCTCGCCCCCGGGACCATATACGAGCAGTACTTC,CASSLAPGTIYEQYF,TRBV7-8,few,TRBJ2-7,-
TGTGCCAGCAGCGCGACAGGGCTCGTCAGGAGTAACTATGGCTACACCTTC,CASSATGLVRSNYGYTF,TRBV6-2/TRBV6-3,many,TRBJ1-2,TRBD1
TGTGCCAGCAGTCAGGTCCCGATGAACACTGAAGCTTTCTTT,CASSQVPMNTEAFF,TRBV6-1,few,TRBJ1-1,-
TGCAGTGCAGGGACAGGGGCGAACACTGAAGCTTTCTTT,CSAGTGANTEAFF,TRBV20-1,many,TRBJ1-1,TRBD1
TGTGCCAGCTCACGCGGACGGATGAACACCGGGGAGCTGTTTTTT,CASSRGRMNTGELFF,TRBV18,-,TRBJ2-2,-
TGCGCCAGCAGCTTGGAGCCAGCGGGATCTGAAGAGACCCAGTACTTC,CASSLEPAGSEETQYF,TRBV5-1,many,TRBJ2-5,TRBD2
TGTGCCAGCAGACCCGCCGGGGACTCAGGGGACGAGCAGTACTTC,CASRPAGDSGDEQYF,TRBV12-3/TRBV12-4,many,TRBJ2-7,-
TGCGCCAGCAGCTTCGACGGGACTAGCGGGACGGTTTTAGGGGGCGAGCAGTACTTC,CASSFDGTSGTVLGGEQYF,TRBV5-1,many,TRBJ2-7,TRBD2